This note documents a single T cell receptor (beta chain) sequence. Its antigen is not known. TCRdb's copy holds only in-frame clones and misses some; the assay was immunoSEQ multiplex PCR. The repertoire shows 9,000 to 10,000 clones; the top ten hold about 1.1%. These data originate in a study of synovial regulatory T cells in juvenile arthritis. The CDR3 totals 17 residues. There is no recorded DNA. Germline V gene sequence: CDR1 ENHRY, CDR2 SYGVKD. General study points: Across patients, iaTreg TCR repertoires were mostly private, partly shared with synovial Teff and blood CPL. Synovial Tregs shared more CDR3 sequences with iaTregs than other blood Tregs.

The rearrangement joins TRBV10-3 to TRBJ2-7. The clonotype was recovered from a donor between 2 and 35 years old with juvenile idiopathic arthritis. The specimen sequenced was Treg cells from blood. This sample's subset: remaining (HLA-DR-negative) circulating blood Treg cells. CDR3 amino acids: CAITAGLSNRSAYEQYF.